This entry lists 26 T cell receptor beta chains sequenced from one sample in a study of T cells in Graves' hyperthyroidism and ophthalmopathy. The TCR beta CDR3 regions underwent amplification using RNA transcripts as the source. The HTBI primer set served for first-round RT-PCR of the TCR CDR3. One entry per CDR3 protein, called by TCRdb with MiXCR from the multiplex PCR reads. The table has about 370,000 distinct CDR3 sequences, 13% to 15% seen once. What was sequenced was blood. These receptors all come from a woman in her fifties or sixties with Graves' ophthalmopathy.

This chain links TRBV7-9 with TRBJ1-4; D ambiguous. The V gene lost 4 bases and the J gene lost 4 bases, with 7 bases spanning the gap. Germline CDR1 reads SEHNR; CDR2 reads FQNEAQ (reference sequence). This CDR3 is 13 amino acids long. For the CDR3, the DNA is TGTGCCAGCAGCTACGGCGGTAATGAAAAACTGTTTTTT. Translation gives CASSYGGNEKLFF.

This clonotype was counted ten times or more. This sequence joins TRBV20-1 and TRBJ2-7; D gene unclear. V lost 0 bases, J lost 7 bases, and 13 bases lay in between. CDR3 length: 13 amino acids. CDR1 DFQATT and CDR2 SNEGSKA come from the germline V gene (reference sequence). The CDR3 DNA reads TGCAGTGCTAGAGACGCGATAGTCGGTGAGCAGTACTTC. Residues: CSARDAIVGEQYF.

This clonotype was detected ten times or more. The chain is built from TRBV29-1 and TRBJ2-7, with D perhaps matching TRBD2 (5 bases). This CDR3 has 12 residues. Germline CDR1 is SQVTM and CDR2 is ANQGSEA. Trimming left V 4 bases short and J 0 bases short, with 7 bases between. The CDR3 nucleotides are TGCAGCGTTGTAGGGAGCTCCTACGAGCAGTACTTC. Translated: CSVVGSSYEQYF.

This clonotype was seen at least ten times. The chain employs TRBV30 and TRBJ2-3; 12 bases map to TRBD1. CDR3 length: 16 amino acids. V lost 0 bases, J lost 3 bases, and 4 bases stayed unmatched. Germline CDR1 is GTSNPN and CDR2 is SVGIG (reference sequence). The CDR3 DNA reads TGTGCCTGGAGTGTCGGGACAGGGGGCGGGACAGATACGCAGTATTTT. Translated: CAWSVGTGGGTDTQYF.

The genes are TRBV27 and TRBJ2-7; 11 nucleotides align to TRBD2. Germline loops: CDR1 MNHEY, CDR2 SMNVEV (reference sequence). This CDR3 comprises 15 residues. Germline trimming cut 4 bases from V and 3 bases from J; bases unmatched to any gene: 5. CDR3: CASSSRLAGNYEQYF. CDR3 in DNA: TGTGCCAGCAGTTCAAGACTAGCGGGGAACTACGAGCAGTACTTC.

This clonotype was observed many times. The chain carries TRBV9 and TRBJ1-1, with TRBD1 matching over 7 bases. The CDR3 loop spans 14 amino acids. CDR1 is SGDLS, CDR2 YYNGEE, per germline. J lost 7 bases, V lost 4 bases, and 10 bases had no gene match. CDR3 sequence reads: CASSTRQGSGEAFF. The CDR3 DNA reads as TGTGCCAGCAGCACCCGACAGGGATCGGGTGAAGCTTTCTTT.

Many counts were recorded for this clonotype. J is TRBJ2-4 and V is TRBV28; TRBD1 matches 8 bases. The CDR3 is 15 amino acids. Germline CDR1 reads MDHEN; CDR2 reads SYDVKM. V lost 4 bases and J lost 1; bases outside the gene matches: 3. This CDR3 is CASSSGGAAKNIQYF. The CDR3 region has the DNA TGTGCCAGCAGTTCAGGGGGCGCGGCCAAAAACATTCAGTACTTC.

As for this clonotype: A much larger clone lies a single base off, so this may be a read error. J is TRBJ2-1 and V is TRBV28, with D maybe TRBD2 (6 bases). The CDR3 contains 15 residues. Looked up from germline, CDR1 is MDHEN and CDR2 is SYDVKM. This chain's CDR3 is CASSLPLALYNERFF. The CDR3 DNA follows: TGTGCCAGCAGTCTCCCCCTAGCGCTATACAATGAGCGGTTCTTC.

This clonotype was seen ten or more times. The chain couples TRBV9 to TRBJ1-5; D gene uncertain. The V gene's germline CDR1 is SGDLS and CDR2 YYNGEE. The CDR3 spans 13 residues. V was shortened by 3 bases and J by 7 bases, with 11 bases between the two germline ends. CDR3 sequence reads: CASSGGPEQPQHF. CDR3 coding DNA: TGTGCCAGCAGCGGAGGACCGGAGCAGCCCCAGCATTTT. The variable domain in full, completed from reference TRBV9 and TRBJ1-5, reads DSGVTQTPKHLITATGQRVTLRCSPRSGDLSVYWYQQSLDQGLQFLIQYYNGEERAKGNILERFSAQQFPDLHSELNLSSLELGDSALYFCASSGGPEQPQHFGDGTRLSIL.

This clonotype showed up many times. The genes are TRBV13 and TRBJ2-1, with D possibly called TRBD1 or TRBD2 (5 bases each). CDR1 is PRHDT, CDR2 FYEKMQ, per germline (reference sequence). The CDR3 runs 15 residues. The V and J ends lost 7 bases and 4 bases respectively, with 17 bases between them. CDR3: CASTVTRGPYNEQFF. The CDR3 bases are TGTGCCAGCACCGTTACCCGGGGACCTTACAATGAGCAGTTCTTC.

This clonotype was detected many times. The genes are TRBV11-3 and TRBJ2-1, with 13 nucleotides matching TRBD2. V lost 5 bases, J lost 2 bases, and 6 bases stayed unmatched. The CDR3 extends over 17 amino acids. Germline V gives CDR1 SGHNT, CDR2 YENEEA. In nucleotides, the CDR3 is TGTGCCAGCAGCCGCGGACTAGCGGGAGAGGCCTACAATGAGCAGTTCTTC. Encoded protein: CASSRGLAGEAYNEQFF. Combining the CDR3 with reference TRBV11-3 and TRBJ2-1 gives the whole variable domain EAGVVQSPRYKIIEKKQPVAFWCNPISGHNTLYWYLQNLGQGPELLIRYENEEAVDDSQLPKDRFSAERLKGVDSTLKIQPAELGDSAVYLCASSRGLAGEAYNEQFFGPGTRLTVL.

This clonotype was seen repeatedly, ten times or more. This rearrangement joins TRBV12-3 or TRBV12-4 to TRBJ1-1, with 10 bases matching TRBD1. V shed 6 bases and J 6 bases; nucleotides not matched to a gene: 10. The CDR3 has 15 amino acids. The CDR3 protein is CASRVGGQGKAEAFF. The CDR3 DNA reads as TGTGCCAGCAGGGTTGGGGGACAGGGGAAGGCTGAAGCTTTCTTT.

CDR3 amino acids: CASSLLGVDNQPQHF. The CDR3 DNA follows: TGTGCCAGCAGTTTATTAGGGGTGGACAATCAGCCCCAGCATTTT. This chain uses TRBV27 with TRBJ1-5, with D maybe TRBD1 (5 bases). V lost 1 base and J lost 3, with 10 bases in between. Germline V gene lookup returns CDR1 MNHEY and CDR2 SMNVEV (reference sequence). There are 15 residues in the CDR3.

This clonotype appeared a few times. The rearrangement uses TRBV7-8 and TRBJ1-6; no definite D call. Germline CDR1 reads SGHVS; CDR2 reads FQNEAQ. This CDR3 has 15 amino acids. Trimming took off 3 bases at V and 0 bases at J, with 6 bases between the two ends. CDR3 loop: CASSFESSYNSPLHF. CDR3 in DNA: TGTGCCAGCAGCTTTGAGAGCTCCTATAATTCACCCCTCCACTTT. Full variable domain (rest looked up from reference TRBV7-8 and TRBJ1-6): GAGVSQSPRYKVAKRGQDVALRCDPISGHVSLFWYQQALGQGPEFLTYFQNEAQLDKSGLPSDRFFAERPEGSVSTLKIQRTQQEDSAVYLCASSFESSYNSPLHFGNGTRLTVT.

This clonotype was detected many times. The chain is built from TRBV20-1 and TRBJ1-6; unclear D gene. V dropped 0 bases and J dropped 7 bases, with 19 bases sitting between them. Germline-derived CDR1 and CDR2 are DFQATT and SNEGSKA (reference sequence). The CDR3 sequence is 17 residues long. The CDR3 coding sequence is TGCAGTGCTAGAGACGGTTTTACCACGTCGGGCAATTCACCCCTCCACTTT. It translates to CSARDGFTTSGNSPLHF.

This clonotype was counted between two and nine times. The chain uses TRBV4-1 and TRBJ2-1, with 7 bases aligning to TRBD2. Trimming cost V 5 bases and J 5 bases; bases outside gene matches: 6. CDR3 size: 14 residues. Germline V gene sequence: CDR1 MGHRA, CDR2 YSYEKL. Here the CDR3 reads CASSSRDYNNEQFF. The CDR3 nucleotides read TGCGCCAGCAGCTCCCGGGACTATAACAATGAGCAGTTCTTC.

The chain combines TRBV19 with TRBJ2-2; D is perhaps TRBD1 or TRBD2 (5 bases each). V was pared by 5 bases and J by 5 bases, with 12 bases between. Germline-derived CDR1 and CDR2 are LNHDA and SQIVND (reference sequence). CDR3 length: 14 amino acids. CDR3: CASSPRGQTGELFF. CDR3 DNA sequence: TGTGCCAGTAGTCCGAGGGGCCAAACCGGGGAGCTGTTTTTT.

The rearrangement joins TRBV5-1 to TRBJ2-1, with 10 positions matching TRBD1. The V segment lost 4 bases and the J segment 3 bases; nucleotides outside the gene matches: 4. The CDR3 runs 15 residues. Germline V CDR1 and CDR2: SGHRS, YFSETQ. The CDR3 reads CASSPGTGVYNEQFF. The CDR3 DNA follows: TGCGCCAGCAGCCCCGGGACAGGGGTCTACAATGAGCAGTTCTTC.

In DNA form, the CDR3 reads TGTGCCAGCAGCTTCCCGAGGACAGGCCCAGGGGAGCTGTTTTTT. It codes for CASSFPRTGPGELFF. V is TRBV5-5 and J is TRBJ2-2; 7 bases are shared with TRBD1. V was pared by 2 bases and J by 8 bases, with 9 bases of the junction left unmatched. Germline V CDR1 and CDR2: SGHKS, YYEKEE (reference sequence). The CDR3 totals 15 residues.

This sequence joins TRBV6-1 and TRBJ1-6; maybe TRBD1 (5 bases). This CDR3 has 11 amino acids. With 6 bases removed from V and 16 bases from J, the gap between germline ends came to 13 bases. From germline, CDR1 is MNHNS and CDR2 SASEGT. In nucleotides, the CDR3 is TGTGCCAGCAGCCCCGACGGGGCGCTCCACTTT. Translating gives CASSPDGALHF.

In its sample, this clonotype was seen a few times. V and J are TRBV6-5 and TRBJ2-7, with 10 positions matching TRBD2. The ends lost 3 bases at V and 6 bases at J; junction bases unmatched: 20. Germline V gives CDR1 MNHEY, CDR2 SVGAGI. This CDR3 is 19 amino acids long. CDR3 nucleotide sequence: TGTGCCAGCAGTTATTATTCCAGGACTAGCGGCCCAAAGACCTCCGAGCAGTACTTC. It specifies CASSYYSRTSGPKTSEQYF.

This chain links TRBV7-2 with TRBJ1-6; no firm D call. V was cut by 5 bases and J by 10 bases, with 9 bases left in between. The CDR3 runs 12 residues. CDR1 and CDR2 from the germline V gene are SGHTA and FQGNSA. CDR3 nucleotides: TGTGCCAGCAGCCGCAACGGCTCACCCCTCCACTTT. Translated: CASSRNGSPLHF.

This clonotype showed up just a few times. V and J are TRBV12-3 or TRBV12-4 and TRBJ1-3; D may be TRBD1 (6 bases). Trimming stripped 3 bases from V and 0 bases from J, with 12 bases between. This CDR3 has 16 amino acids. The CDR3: CASSLNRVDSGNTIYF. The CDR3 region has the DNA TGTGCCAGCAGTTTGAACAGGGTAGACTCTGGAAACACCATATATTTT.

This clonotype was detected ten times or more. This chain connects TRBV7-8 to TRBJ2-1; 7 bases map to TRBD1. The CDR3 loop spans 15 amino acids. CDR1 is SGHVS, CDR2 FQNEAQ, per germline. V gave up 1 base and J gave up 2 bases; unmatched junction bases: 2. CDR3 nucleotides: TGTGCCAGCAGCTTAGACAGGGGTCCCTACAATGAGCAGTTCTTC. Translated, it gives CASSLDRGPYNEQFF.

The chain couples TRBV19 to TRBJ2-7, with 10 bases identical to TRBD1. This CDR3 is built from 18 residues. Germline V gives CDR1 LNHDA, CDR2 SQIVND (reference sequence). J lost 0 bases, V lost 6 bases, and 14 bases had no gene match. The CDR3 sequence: CASSIGTGVGLGSYEQYF. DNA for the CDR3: TGTGCCAGTAGCATCGGGACAGGGGTTGGATTGGGCTCCTACGAGCAGTACTTC.

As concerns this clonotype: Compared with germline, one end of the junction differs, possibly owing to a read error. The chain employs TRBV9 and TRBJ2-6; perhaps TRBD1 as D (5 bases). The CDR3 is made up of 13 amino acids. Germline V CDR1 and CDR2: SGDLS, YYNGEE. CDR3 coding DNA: TGTGCCAGCATGCTCTCTGGGGCCAACGTCCCGACTTTC. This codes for CASMLSGANVPTF. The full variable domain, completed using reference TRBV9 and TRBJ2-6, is DSGVTQTPKHLITATGQRVTLRCSPRSGDLSVYWYQQSLDQGLQFLIQYYNGEERAKGNILERFSAQQFPDLHSELNLSSLELGDSALYFCASMLSGANVPTFGAGSRLTVL.